This T cell receptor beta chain was documented in a study of T cell repertoires in cytomegalovirus infection. Overall study context: Recently identified HLA-C-restricted CMV epitopes and well-studied HLA-B-restricted CMV epitopes were used by the study. In public TCR beta signatures, there were indications of both CMV infection and matching HLA type. General study results and limits: Of the TCR beta families, the public ones yielded a cumulative frequency that identified carriers of CMV plus the relevant HLA. HLA-C-restricted CMV clonotypes gave the most frequent clonotype in two of eight donors.

TCRdb fed the reads into MiXCR, producing one record per CDR3 protein. The table has about 700,000 distinct CDR3 sequences, around a third seen once. In germline, CDR1 is SGHTA, CDR2 FQGNSA. There are 15 residues in the CDR3. Germline trimming cut 4 bases from V and 7 bases from J; bases unmatched to any gene: 10. This clonotype was detected ten times or more. Its antigen is unidentified. The receptor was isolated from a human donor in good health (CMV status not recorded). Some clones in this sample may be carry-over from other donors' samples. Sample: cultured PBMCs, taken from culture after CMV antigen stimulation. The V gene is TRBV7-2, the J gene TRBJ1-2, with 9 positions matching TRBD1. The CDR3 loop is CASSYRTGETRGYTF. The CDR3 DNA reads as TGTGCCAGCAGCTACCGGACAGGGGAGACGCGTGGCTACACCTTC. The whole variable domain, filled in from reference TRBV7-2 and TRBJ1-2, reads GAGVSQSPSNKVTEKGKDVELRCDPISGHTALYWYRQSLGQGLEFLIYFQGNSAPDKSGLPSDRFSAERTGGSVSTLTIQRTQQEDSAVYLCASSYRTGETRGYTFGSGTRLTVV.